The clone carrying this T cell receptor beta chain was seen a few times. This sample is drawn from a study of early T cells in non-severe SARS-CoV-2 infection. Trimming left V 0 bases short and J 0 bases short, with 9 bases between. The CDR3 covers 16 residues. Germline CDR1 and CDR2: MNHNY and SVGAGI (reference sequence). Each CDR3 protein gets one entry after TCRdb re-called the 5' RACE reads with MiXCR. The table records approximately 80,000 distinct CDR3 sequences, less than 15% of them present only once. The sequence derives from an adult who was a healthcare worker with PCR-confirmed SARS-CoV-2 infection or an uninfected control (not recorded which). The chain is built from TRBV6-6 and TRBJ2-1, with D hard to call. Sample: whole blood. CDR3 coding DNA: TGTGCCAGCAGTTACTCCGTGCAGTCCTCCTACAATGAGCAGTTCTTC. The encoded protein is CASSYSVQSSYNEQFF.